These 27 T cell receptor beta chains were all obtained from the same sample, sequenced in a study of T cells after yellow fever vaccination. One entry per CDR3 protein results from TCRdb running MiXCR on the 5' RACE reads. This sample has 160,000 or so distinct CDR3 sequences, with almost 7% found just once. This material consisted of CD4+ T cells sorted from PBMCs, taken 5 days after the first yellow fever vaccination. The receptors shown here come from a man aged 18 to 30 who received the YFV17D yellow fever vaccine.

This clonotype was recorded a few times. This chain joins TRBV6-2 or TRBV6-3 and TRBJ2-1; D call uncertain. The CDR3 extends over 11 amino acids. V was clipped by 1 base and J by 7 bases, with 2 bases between them. Per the germline V gene, CDR1 is MNHEY and CDR2 is SVGEGT. The CDR3 coding sequence is TGTGCCAGCAGTTACTGGAATGAGCAGTTCTTC. Translation gives CASSYWNEQFF.

This clonotype was observed at least ten times. This chain links TRBV12-3 or TRBV12-4 with TRBJ1-2; possibly TRBD1 for D (5 bases). Trimming took 1 base from V and 2 from J, leaving 8 bases between them. The CDR3 is 14 amino acids. Here the CDR3 DNA reads TGTGCCAGCAGTTTAGGAGGGGAGAACTATGGCTACACCTTC. Its translation is CASSLGGENYGYTF.

V gene TRBV24-1 combines with J gene TRBJ1-4, with D unclear. The V end lost 12 bases, the J end lost 1 base, and 11 bases lay between the germline ends. The CDR3 runs 13 residues. Germline CDR1 and CDR2: KGHDR and SFDVKD. The CDR3 loop reads CAPVSITNEKLFF. The CDR3 DNA sequence: TGTGCCCCCGTTAGTATAACTAATGAAAAACTGTTTTTT.

This clonotype has a count of ten or more. The genes are TRBV7-3 and TRBJ2-1; TRBD1 matches 8 bases. Germline CDR1 reads SGHTA; CDR2 reads FQGTGA. The CDR3 runs 15 residues. Losses at the gene ends were 6 bases for V and 7 bases for J; bases not matched to a gene: 11. CDR3 sequence: CASSDHRGTKNEQFF. The CDR3 nucleotides are TGTGCCAGCAGTGACCACAGGGGGACGAAGAATGAGCAGTTCTTC.

This clonotype showed up many times. The chain couples TRBV5-1 to TRBJ1-1; D is perhaps TRBD1 (5 bases). V was shortened by 4 bases and J by 8 bases, with 30 bases between the two germline ends. The CDR3 sequence is 18 residues long. CDR1 and CDR2 from the germline V gene are SGHRS and YFSETQ. CDR3 region: CASSLTSSVGKGLAEAFF. The CDR3 DNA follows: TGCGCCAGCAGCCTAACTAGTTCAGTGGGCAAGGGGCTGGCAGAAGCTTTCTTT.

This clonotype was seen only a few times. The genes are TRBV20-1 and TRBJ1-2, with D possibly being TRBD1 (5 bases). This CDR3 has 12 residues. The germline V gene has CDR1 DFQATT and CDR2 SNEGSKA (reference sequence). The ends were cut back, 3 bases at V and 2 bases at J, with 7 bases in the middle. CDR3 bases: TGCAGTGCTAGTACAGGAAACTATGGCTACACCTTC. It encodes CSASTGNYGYTF.

Ten or more counts support this clonotype. This sequence joins TRBV3-1 and TRBJ1-1, with 7 bases lining up with TRBD1. Germline values: CDR1 LGHDT, CDR2 YNNKEL (reference sequence). The V gene end was trimmed by 4 bases and the J gene end by 11 bases; junction bases not matched to a gene: 7. CDR3 length equals 12 residues. The CDR3 DNA reads as TGTGCCAGCAGCCCGAATGGACAGGCGGCTTTCTTT. Protein sequence: CASSPNGQAAFF.

The V gene is TRBV5-6, the J gene TRBJ1-2, with 10 bases fitting TRBD1. The junction had 3 bases not matched to a gene; V was cut back by 3 bases and J by 4 bases. The germline gives CDR1 SGHDT, CDR2 YYEEEE. The length of the CDR3 is 14 residues. CDR3 bases: TGTGCCAGCAGCTCCGGGACAGGGGTCTATGGCTACACCTTC. It codes for CASSSGTGVYGYTF. The entire variable domain, with the rest obtained from reference TRBV5-6 and TRBJ1-2, is as follows: DAGVTQSPTHLIKTRGQQVTLRCSPKSGHDTVSWYQQALGQGPQFIFQYYEEEERQRGNFPDRFSGHQFPNYSSELNVNALLLGDSALYLCASSSGTGVYGYTFGSGTRLTVV.

This clonotype was seen repeatedly, ten times or more. The chain uses TRBV29-1 and TRBJ1-2; D is uncertain. Germline values: CDR1 SQVTM, CDR2 ANQGSEA. The length of the CDR3 is 11 residues. V dropped 4 bases and J dropped 4 bases, with 7 bases sitting between them. CDR3 loop: CSVAGGYGYTF. CDR3 DNA: TGCAGCGTTGCAGGAGGCTATGGCTACACCTTC.

This clonotype has just a few counts. The J gene is TRBJ2-3, the V gene TRBV11-3, with TRBD2 matching over 9 bases. V shed 4 bases, J shed 1 base, and the junction held 3 bases outside the gene matches. Germline V gene sequence: CDR1 SGHNT, CDR2 YENEEA. The CDR3 runs 15 residues. DNA for the CDR3: TGTGCCAGCAGCTCACGACTAGCGGGCACAGATACGCAGTATTTT. Residues: CASSSRLAGTDTQYF.

This clonotype was seen at least ten times. The J gene is TRBJ2-3, the V gene TRBV6-5; TRBD1 is a possible D gene (5 bases). V shed 2 bases and J shed 0 bases, with 9 bases lying between them. Germline V lookup: CDR1 MNHEY, CDR2 SVGAGI. CDR3 size: 15 residues. CDR3 amino acids: CASSYQGTSTDTQYF. CDR3 coding DNA: TGTGCCAGCAGTTACCAGGGAACTAGCACAGATACGCAGTATTTT.

This clonotype has a count of ten or more. The chain links TRBV3-1 to TRBJ2-4; 8 bases are a match to TRBD1. This CDR3 has 18 residues. Germline lookup yields CDR1 LGHDT and CDR2 YNNKEL (reference sequence). Trimming cost V 1 base and J 1 base; bases outside gene matches: 9. For the CDR3, the DNA is TGTGCCAGCAGCCAAGTCCCCTCAGGGGGCGCCGCCAAAAACATTCAGTACTTC. Protein product: CASSQVPSGGAAKNIQYF. The full variable domain, completed using reference TRBV3-1 and TRBJ2-4, is DTAVSQTPKYLVTQMGNDKSIKCEQNLGHDTMYWYKQDSKKFLKIMFSYNNKELIINETVPNRFSPKSPDKAHLNLHINSLELGDSAVYFCASSQVPSGGAAKNIQYFGAGTRLSVL.

This clonotype was observed a handful of times. The chain links TRBV7-2 to TRBJ2-2, with TRBD1 as a possible D gene (6 bases). The ends were cut back, 3 bases at V and 0 bases at J, with 14 bases in the middle. Germline V gives CDR1 SGHTA, CDR2 FQGNSA. The CDR3 extends over 17 amino acids. The CDR3 sequence is CASSLSAGATNTGELFF. CDR3 coding DNA: TGTGCCAGCAGCTTGTCGGCAGGGGCCACGAACACCGGGGAGCTGTTTTTT.

Many counts were recorded for this clonotype. The chain employs TRBV7-2 and TRBJ1-2; 11 bases map to TRBD1. The CDR3 runs to 15 residues. The germline V gene encodes CDR1 SGHTA and CDR2 FQGNSA. Germline trimming cut 1 base from V and 8 bases from J; bases unmatched to any gene: 6. As DNA, the CDR3 is TGTGCCAGCAGCTTAGTTGGACAGGGGGCTGGGGGCTACACCTTC. Amino acid sequence: CASSLVGQGAGGYTF.

This clonotype was observed at least ten times. The V gene is TRBV27, the J gene TRBJ2-2, with D uncertain. Germline CDR1 MNHEY, CDR2 SMNVEV (reference sequence). The V end lost 3 bases, the J end lost 8 bases, and 16 bases lay between the germline ends. This CDR3 is 15 amino acids long. The CDR3 region is CASSFSLGLGGELFF. CDR3 nucleotide sequence: TGTGCCAGCAGTTTTAGCCTAGGGCTGGGAGGGGAGCTGTTTTTT.

A few counts support this clonotype. This chain connects TRBV5-6 to TRBJ1-2; 7 nucleotides align to TRBD1. CDR3 length: 18 amino acids. The germline CDR1 and CDR2 sequences are SGHDT and YYEEEE. V gave up 3 bases and J gave up 5 bases; unmatched junction bases: 19. CDR3 bases: TGTGCCAGCAGCTCCCCCGACAGGGCCCCTAATTTGAGGTATGGCTACACCTTC. It encodes CASSSPDRAPNLRYGYTF.

This clonotype was counted at least ten times. The chain is built from TRBV6-5 and TRBJ1-1, with D unresolved. Per the germline V gene, CDR1 is MNHEY and CDR2 is SVGAGI. V lost 4 bases, J lost 3 bases, and 12 bases lay in between. The CDR3 runs 14 residues. CDR3 loop: CASSLTGFDTEAFF. CDR3 DNA: TGTGCCAGCAGTTTAACGGGTTTCGACACTGAAGCTTTCTTT.

This chain joins TRBV5-3 and TRBJ2-3; 12 bases are a match to TRBD2. TRBV5-3 is an open reading frame whose function is uncertain. Trimming took 0 bases from V and 4 from J; bases not matched to a gene: 21. The CDR3 runs to 22 residues. The CDR3 region is CARSLAQLNEASGGAGADTQYF. CDR3 nucleotide sequence: TGTGCCAGAAGCTTGGCCCAGCTCAACGAGGCTAGCGGGGGGGCCGGCGCAGATACGCAGTATTTT.

This clonotype was seen at least ten times. The chain has TRBV14 and TRBJ2-5; D is unclear. V shed 0 bases and J shed 2 bases, with 4 bases lying between them. The germline V gene encodes CDR1 SGHDN and CDR2 FVKESK. This CDR3 is 13 amino acids long. This chain's CDR3 is CASSQDWQETQYF. The CDR3 DNA reads as TGTGCCAGCAGCCAAGATTGGCAAGAGACCCAGTACTTC.

CDR3 amino acids: CASSPGGQRAFF. CDR3 DNA sequence: TGTGCCAGCAGCCCCGGGGGCCAACGAGCTTTCTTT. This sequence joins TRBV11-2 and TRBJ1-1; a weak D match, TRBD1 (6 bases). CDR1 is SGHAT and CDR2 is FQNNGV in the germline V gene. The length of the CDR3 is 12 residues. V gave up 5 bases and J gave up 10 bases, with 14 bases separating them.

This clonotype was counted only a few times. The CDR3 spells CASSRGTGGAYEQYV. CDR3 nucleotide sequence: TGTGCCAGCAGTCGCGGGACAGGGGGCGCTTACGAGCAGTACGTC. The V call is TRBV6-5, the J call TRBJ2-7; 12 bases match TRBD1. The V gene end was trimmed by 5 bases and the J gene end by 4 bases; junction bases not matched to a gene: 6. CDR3 size: 15 residues. Germline lookup yields CDR1 MNHEY and CDR2 SVGAGI.

In the case of this clonotype: With a much larger clone just one base away, this may be a read error. The rearrangement joins TRBV4-3 to TRBJ2-5, with TRBD2 identical over 9 bases. After removal of 4 bases from V and 2 bases from J, the junction contained 8 bases not matched to a gene. Germline V CDR1 and CDR2: LGHNA, YSLEER. The CDR3 has 16 amino acids. This CDR3 is CASSREASGVQETQYF. The CDR3 DNA reads TGCGCCAGCAGCCGAGAGGCTAGCGGGGTGCAAGAGACCCAGTACTTC.

This clonotype appeared many times. V usage is TRBV12-3 or TRBV12-4 and J usage is TRBJ2-2, with 7 positions matching TRBD1. With 6 bases clipped from V and 6 bases from J, the junction kept 13 bases outside the gene matches. This CDR3 is built from 16 residues. DNA of the CDR3: TGTGCCAGCAGCCTTATGAAGGGGGCACCGTCCGGGGAGCTGTTTTTT. Protein product: CASSLMKGAPSGELFF.

The sample holds a few counts of this clonotype. The CDR3 is CSANQGLGQPQHF. In nucleotides, the CDR3 is TGCAGTGCTAATCAGGGACTCGGTCAGCCCCAGCATTTT. The chain has TRBV20-1 and TRBJ1-5; TRBD1 is a possible D gene (5 bases). CDR1 and CDR2 (germline): DFQATT, SNEGSKA (reference sequence). V was trimmed by 4 bases and J by 6 bases, leaving 13 bases between them. This CDR3 is 13 amino acids long.

This clonotype came up many times. The CDR3 loop is CASSFTHTDTQYF. For the CDR3, the DNA is TGTGCCAGCAGTTTTACGCACACAGATACGCAGTATTTT. The chain has TRBV27 and TRBJ2-3; unclear D gene. Germline V CDR1 and CDR2: MNHEY, SMNVEV (reference sequence). The CDR3 consists of 13 residues. Trimming left V 3 bases short and J 2 bases short, with 6 bases between.

This clonotype was counted ten times or more. The DNA of the CDR3 is TGCAGTGGAGGACAGGGGAGGATACCCCTCCACTTT. The encoded protein is CSGGQGRIPLHF. J is TRBJ1-6 and V is TRBV20-1; 9 positions match TRBD1. CDR1 is DFQATT and CDR2 is SNEGSKA in the germline V gene (reference sequence). V shed 7 bases and J 12 bases; nucleotides not matched to a gene: 7. This CDR3 is built from 12 residues.

This chain connects TRBV20-1 to TRBJ1-2, with D possibly being TRBD1 (6 bases). The V gene's germline CDR1 is DFQATT and CDR2 SNEGSKA (reference sequence). This CDR3 has 14 residues. CDR3 nucleotides: TGCACCGTTTCGGGCGGGATTGACAGGAATGGCTACACCTTC. Its translation: CTVSGGIDRNGYTF.